This record looks at one T cell receptor beta chain sequence and its context. Its antigen is not identified. The PCR made use of 60 Vbeta and 13 Jbeta primers. The method was immunoSEQ multiplex PCR; TCRdb's version includes in-frame clones alone and lacks a portion of them. The table has some 100,000 clones, 70% to 85% seen once. The data were obtained in a study of cytomegalovirus exposure and HLA in healthy donors. Overall study findings and caveats: Later analysis demonstrated an association between a missense DCLRE1C variant and TCR beta V- and J-gene trimming.

Germline-derived CDR1 and CDR2 are MNHEY and SVGAGI. V was clipped by 6 bases and J by 8 bases; unmatched bases: 13. The length of the CDR3 is 15 residues. Sequenced material: PBMCs. This receptor was identified in a woman between 50 and 59 years old in good health and CMV-seropositive. The chain links TRBV6-5 to TRBJ1-5, with 7 bases that match TRBD1. The CDR3 DNA sequence: TGTGCCAGCAGACGGACAGGTGGTTTTTTTGAGCCCCAGCATTTT. It is translated as CASRRTGGFFEPQHF.